Presented here are 2 T cell receptor beta chains from one specimen sequenced in a study of patients and donors after allogeneic stem cell transplantation. TCRdb called the RT-PCR reads again in MiXCR, with one record for every CDR3 protein. The table records a few hundred thousand distinct CDR3 sequences, less than 15% of them present only once. The sequencing input was blood, either unsorted or a sorted T cell fraction (not recorded which). These receptors were taken from a human donor who was either an allogeneic HSCT recipient or a stem cell or donor lymphocyte infusion donor (not recorded which). It is not recorded whose cells these are; they may come from a transplant donor.

Many counts were recorded for this clonotype. The chain recombines TRBV12-3 or TRBV12-4 with TRBJ1-1, with 8 bases aligning to TRBD1. CDR3 length: 14 residues. Losses at the gene ends were 6 bases for V and 5 bases for J; bases not matched to a gene: 8. For the CDR3, the DNA is TGTGCCAGCAGACTGCGACAGGGGAGGACTGAAGCTTTCTTT. Translation: CASRLRQGRTEAFF.

V gene TRBV2 combines with J gene TRBJ1-1; D uncertain. Trimming left V 3 bases short and J 1 base short, with 6 bases between. The CDR3 is 13 residues long. The germline gives CDR1 SNHLY, CDR2 FYNNEI. The CDR3 protein is CASSERTNTEAFF. For the CDR3, the DNA is TGTGCCAGCAGTGAGAGGACGAACACTGAAGCTTTCTTT.